This T cell receptor (beta chain) was captured by sequencing in a study of T cell changes during pregnancy in multiple sclerosis. The CDR3 has 17 amino acids. V shed 1 base, J shed 4 bases, and the junction held 11 bases outside the gene matches. CDR1 LGHNA and CDR2 YNFKEQ come from the germline V gene. The data were produced by immunoSEQ multiplex PCR, yet TCRdb's version contains in-frame clones alone and is incomplete. The sample consists of around 57,000 clones, 80% to 90% of them appearing once. The chain recombines TRBV4-2 with TRBJ2-7, with TRBD1 matching over 9 bases. Sequenced here: peripheral blood, sampled in the first trimester of pregnancy. The origin of this receptor is a female donor with multiple sclerosis, enrolled in a pregnancy study. CDR3 bases: TGTGCCAGCAGCCAAGGGCCGTGGGGGACAGGGCCTTACGAGCAGTACTTC. Encoded protein: CASSQGPWGTGPYEQYF.